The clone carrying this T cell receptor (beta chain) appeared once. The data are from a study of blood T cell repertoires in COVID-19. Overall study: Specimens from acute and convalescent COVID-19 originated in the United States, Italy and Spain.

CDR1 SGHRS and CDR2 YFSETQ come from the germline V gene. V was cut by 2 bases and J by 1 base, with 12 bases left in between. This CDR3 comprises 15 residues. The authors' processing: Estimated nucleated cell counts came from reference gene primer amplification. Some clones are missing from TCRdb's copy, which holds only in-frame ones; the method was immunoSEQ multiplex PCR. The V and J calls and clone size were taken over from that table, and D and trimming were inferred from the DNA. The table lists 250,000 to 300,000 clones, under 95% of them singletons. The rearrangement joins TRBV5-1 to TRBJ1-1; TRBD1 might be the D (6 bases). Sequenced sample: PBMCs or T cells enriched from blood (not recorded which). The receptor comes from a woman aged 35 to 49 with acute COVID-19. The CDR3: CASSFQGTKNTEAFF. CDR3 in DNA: TGCGCCAGCAGCTTCCAGGGGACCAAGAACACTGAAGCTTTCTTT.